The rows below give T cell receptor beta chains drawn from one sample of a study of blood T cell repertoires in COVID-19. The data were produced by immunoSEQ multiplex PCR, yet TCRdb's version contains in-frame clones alone and is incomplete. The table includes 55,000 or so clones, almost 85% detected once. Sequencing was done on a sample of peripheral blood. These receptor sequences come from a human donor in a cohort sampled during active COVID-19. CDR3s include the opening cysteine and the closing phenylalanine or tryptophan. A D gene is named only where the DNA matches it firmly. Only part of the rows carry a size: once, few, many, or a class if the clone is expanded.

v_call,d_call,j_call,clone_size,cdr3_length,cdr3_aa,cdr3_nt
TRBV4-1,-,TRBJ2-5,-,17,CASSRGRGGESSGGQYF,TGCGCCAGCAGCCGGGGCAGGGGCGGCGAATCCTCTGGAGGCCAGTACTTC
TRBV6-5,TRBD1,TRBJ1-1,-,15,CASSTHRGQGTEAFF,TGTGCCAGCAGTACACACAGGGGGCAGGGCACTGAAGCTTTCTTT
TRBV7-3,-,TRBJ2-2,once,13,CASSKQNTGELFF,TGTGCCAGCAGCAAGCAAAACACCGGGGAGCTGTTTTTT
TRBV10-3,TRBD1,TRBJ1-1,-,16,CAISRGTGGGHTEAFF,TGTGCCATCAGCCGCGGGACAGGGGGCGGACACACTGAAGCTTTCTTT
TRBV10-2,-,TRBJ2-6,-,14,CASWGQSGANVLTF,TGCGCCAGCTGGGGACAATCTGGGGCCAACGTCCTGACTTTC
TRBV7-3,TRBD2,TRBJ2-1,-,15,CASSSLAGEYNEQFF,TGTGCCAGCAGCTCGCTAGCGGGGGAATACAATGAGCAGTTCTTC
TRBV7-8,-,TRBJ1-1,-,12,CASSLAMEKAFF,TGTGCCAGCAGCTTAGCCATGGAGAAAGCTTTCTTT
TRBV28,TRBD1,TRBJ2-5,-,14,CASSRRDSPETQYF,TGTGCCAGCAGCCGACGGGACAGCCCAGAGACCCAGTACTTC
TRBV30,-,TRBJ1-1,-,15,CAWSAHRPEGTEAFF,TGTGCCTGGAGCGCCCATCGGCCTGAGGGCACTGAAGCTTTCTTT
TRBV28,TRBD1,TRBJ2-3,-,15,CASSLQGAPTDTQYF,TGTGCCAGCAGTCTACAGGGGGCGCCGACAGATACGCAGTATTTT
TRBV6-6,-,TRBJ1-2,-,14,CASSYSTAGDGYTF,TGTGCCAGCAGTTACTCGACGGCAGGGGACGGCTACACCTTC
TRBV7-2,TRBD1,TRBJ2-7,-,14,CASSQTTGGSEQYF,TGTGCCAGCAGCCAGACCACAGGGGGCAGCGAGCAGTACTTC
TRBV3-1/TRBV3-2,-,TRBJ1-3,-,16,CASSQPSGAAGNTIYF,TGTGCCAGCAGCCAACCATCAGGGGCTGCTGGAAACACCATATATTTT
TRBV12-3/TRBV12-4,TRBD1,TRBJ1-5,-,13,CASSGTGDQPQHF,TGTGCCAGCAGTGGGACAGGAGATCAGCCCCAGCATTTT
TRBV27,TRBD1,TRBJ1-5,-,15,CASSLGTGGGQPQHF,TGTGCCAGCAGTTTGGGGACAGGGGGCGGTCAGCCCCAGCATTTT
TRBV24-1,TRBD1,TRBJ2-7,-,13,CATSDVGQDEQYF,TGTGCCACCAGTGATGTCGGACAGGACGAGCAGTACTTC
TRBV6-6,-,TRBJ2-7,-,12,CASSFGAYEQYF,TGTGCCAGCAGTTTCGGGGCCTACGAGCAGTACTTC
TRBV28,-,TRBJ1-1,-,13,CASRQVPNTEAFF,TGTGCCAGCAGACAGGTCCCGAACACTGAAGCTTTCTTT
TRBV7-8,TRBD2,TRBJ2-2,-,15,CASRYLAGAFGELFF,TGTGCCAGCAGGTATCTAGCGGGAGCCTTCGGGGAGCTGTTTTTT
TRBV4-3,TRBD2,TRBJ2-7,-,15,CASSQLPGLVYEQYF,TGCGCCAGCAGCCAACTACCGGGACTAGTCTACGAGCAGTACTTC
TRBV28,TRBD2,TRBJ2-7,-,18,CASSGGSGRALFSYEQYF,TGTGCCAGCAGCGGCGGTAGCGGGAGAGCCCTTTTCTCCTACGAGCAGTACTTC
TRBV19,TRBD2,TRBJ2-7,-,15,CASSIGLAVFYEQYF,TGTGCCAGTAGTATTGGGCTAGCGGTTTTCTACGAGCAGTACTTC
TRBV4-1,TRBD2,TRBJ2-1,-,16,CASSQDSSGSYNEQFF,TGCGCCAGCAGCCAAGATTCTAGCGGGAGCTACAATGAGCAGTTCTTC
TRBV19,TRBD2,TRBJ2-2,-,15,CASSIGREFTGELFF,TGTGCCAGTAGTATCGGGCGGGAGTTCACCGGGGAGCTGTTTTTT
TRBV5-1,TRBD2,TRBJ2-7,few,16,CASSLWTSGSAYEQYF,TGCGCCAGCAGCTTGTGGACTAGCGGGTCTGCCTACGAGCAGTACTTC